The rows below give T cell receptor beta chains drawn from one sample of a study of shared clonotypes between healthy human individuals. TCRdb keeps only in-frame clones here, not all; method: immunoSEQ multiplex PCR. The sample holds about 2.4 million clones; 93% are singletons and the top ten take approximately 0.36%. Material for sequencing was naive CD4+ T cells from PBMCs. These receptors originate from a man aged 18 to 35 in good health. Some clones in this sample may be carry-over from other donors' samples. The CDR3 runs from the conserved cysteine through the conserved F or W. The D gene is left open where the match is weak. Size is stated for part of the rows, as once, few or many counts, or as a class when the clone is expanded.

j_gene | d_gene | abundance | v_gene | CDR3nt | CDR3aa
TRBJ2-1 | TRBD2 | . | TRBV28 | TGTGCCAGCAGCCCTCTAGGAGCGGGAGGATTCAATGAGCAGTTCTTC | CASSPLGAGGFNEQFF
TRBJ2-3 | . | . | TRBV20-1 | TGCAGTGCTCTCGCCTCAGATACGCAGTATTTT | CSALASDTQYF
TRBJ1-2 | TRBD1 | . | TRBV5-1 | TGCGCCAGCAGCTTGGACAGGGGGAACTATGGCTACACCTTC | CASSLDRGNYGYTF
TRBJ1-3 | . | . | TRBV15 | TGTGCCACCAGCAGAGATCCGTTGGGAAACACCATATATTTT | CATSRDPLGNTIYF
TRBJ1-1 | . | . | TRBV7-3 | TGTGCCAGCAGCGGACAGCAGAACACTGAAGCTTTCTTT | CASSGQQNTEAFF
TRBJ2-1 | TRBD2 | . | TRBV7-2 | TGTGCCAGCAGCGCCTTAGCGGGAGGCCACAATGAGCAGTTCTTC | CASSALAGGHNEQFF
TRBJ1-2 | . | once | TRBV27 | TGTGCCAGCAGTCACCTCGGGGTCGCCCTCAGCAAGGAGAGCTACACCTTC | CASSHLGVALSKESYTF
TRBJ1-5 | . | few | TRBV6-1 | TGTGCCAGCAGAGAGGGGAGTCAGCCCCAGCATTTT | CASREGSQPQHF
TRBJ2-1 | . | . | TRBV14 | TGTGCCAGCAGCCCCGGACTCGATGAGCAGTTCTTC | CASSPGLDEQFF
TRBJ2-3 | . | . | TRBV6-1 | TGTGCCAGCAGTGAATTGGACACAGATACGCAGTATTTT | CASSELDTDTQYF